These T cell receptor beta chains were read from a single sample in a study of T cells expressing NK-cell markers. From the 5' RACE reads, TCRdb lists one entry per CDR3 protein and no DNA. The sample has approximately 380,000 distinct CDR3 sequences. The source material was blood T cells: a sorted CD56 or NKG2C T cell subset, CD4+ or CD8+ T cells, or bulk PBMC T cells (not recorded which). Receptors were obtained from a man aged 18-75 years in good health. Each CDR3 is given with its conserved first and last residue. The order of the fields is J gene, V gene, CDR3 protein.

j_call: TRBJ2-1
v_call: TRBV7-2
cdr3_aa: CASWRQGAANEQFF

j_call: TRBJ1-6
v_call: TRBV4-1
cdr3_aa: CASSQGSALKQDRGPAPLHF

j_call: TRBJ1-5
v_call: TRBV9
cdr3_aa: CASSRQSNSNQPQHF

j_call: TRBJ2-1
v_call: TRBV12-3/TRBV12-4
cdr3_aa: CASSPVAGGLYNEQFF

j_call: TRBJ2-1
v_call: TRBV11-3
cdr3_aa: CASSTGGGRSYNEQFF

j_call: TRBJ1-5
v_call: TRBV29-1
cdr3_aa: CSVVGTGGQPQHF

j_call: TRBJ2-3
v_call: TRBV18
cdr3_aa: CASSPPPSWTDTQYF

j_call: TRBJ2-1
v_call: TRBV7-9
cdr3_aa: CASSLRDGISYNEQFF

j_call: TRBJ2-1
v_call: TRBV6-5
cdr3_aa: CASSSTGTGLSEQFF

j_call: TRBJ2-7
v_call: TRBV2
cdr3_aa: CASSARGRRFYEQYF

j_call: TRBJ2-5
v_call: TRBV2
cdr3_aa: CASRARDRGTETQYF

j_call: TRBJ1-6
v_call: TRBV9
cdr3_aa: CASSVVAENNSPLHF

j_call: TRBJ2-1
v_call: TRBV20-1
cdr3_aa: CSARGGPRGINEQFF

j_call: TRBJ2-1
v_call: TRBV27
cdr3_aa: CASSFRGPGQGYNEQFF

j_call: TRBJ2-5
v_call: TRBV6-1
cdr3_aa: CASSVAGWSSRETQYF

j_call: TRBJ1-6
v_call: TRBV5-1
cdr3_aa: CASSHPALGSPLHF

j_call: TRBJ2-7
v_call: TRBV6-5
cdr3_aa: CASSSNRQASSYEQYF

j_call: TRBJ2-3
v_call: TRBV20-1
cdr3_aa: CSARGQEGRTDTQYF

j_call: TRBJ2-7
v_call: TRBV28
cdr3_aa: CASSLFRTSSYEQYF

j_call: TRBJ2-3
v_call: TRBV20-1
cdr3_aa: CSADTMSGGATDTQYF

j_call: TRBJ1-2
v_call: TRBV27
cdr3_aa: CASRRQGADYGYTF

j_call: TRBJ1-4
v_call: TRBV18
cdr3_aa: CASSPNRASTNEKLFF

j_call: TRBJ1-2
v_call: TRBV27
cdr3_aa: CTSRKSGGDFYGYTF

j_call: TRBJ1-3
v_call: TRBV7-8
cdr3_aa: CASHNPGDGNTIYF

j_call: TRBJ1-1
v_call: TRBV5-4
cdr3_aa: CASSLERTKAFF

j_call: TRBJ1-6
v_call: TRBV5-1
cdr3_aa: CASSLDGQGLTYNSPLHF

j_call: TRBJ2-6
v_call: TRBV20-1
cdr3_aa: CSAPGDGANVLTF

j_call: TRBJ2-1
v_call: TRBV19
cdr3_aa: CASNNGQGLSGYEQFF

j_call: TRBJ2-3
v_call: TRBV5-5
cdr3_aa: CASSHRDTDTQYF

j_call: TRBJ2-6
v_call: TRBV6-1
cdr3_aa: CATGTDSGANVLTF

j_call: TRBJ2-5
v_call: TRBV7-2
cdr3_aa: CASSAISGGGETQYF

j_call: TRBJ2-1
v_call: TRBV5-1
cdr3_aa: CASSLAASGGADEQFF

j_call: TRBJ1-4
v_call: TRBV12-3/TRBV12-4
cdr3_aa: CASRKAGRTNEKLFF

j_call: TRBJ1-1
v_call: TRBV9
cdr3_aa: CASSVEPYRGPTEAFF